This is a list of T cell receptor beta chains from one sample in a study of shared clonotypes between healthy human individuals. The table came from immunoSEQ multiplex PCR; TCRdb's copy has only in-frame clones and leaves some out. Seen here are some 1.4 million clones, around 95% observed once, and the top ten hold about 1%. The sample comprised naive CD4+ T cells sorted from blood. Receptor source: a man aged 25 to 45 in good health. Each CDR3 is given with its conserved first and last residue. D genes are given only for firm matches. Clone size, where shown, is once, few, many, or a class for clones that have expanded.

J gene,clone size,D gene,V gene,CDR3 protein,CDR3 DNA
TRBJ1-3,NA,TRBD1,TRBV18,CASSPGTGGNTIYF,TGTGCCAGCTCACCCGGGACAGGGGGAAACACCATATATTTT
TRBJ2-7,NA,TRBD2,TRBV11-2,CASSLGWSSGPSVYEQYF,TGTGCCAGCAGCTTAGGGTGGTCTAGCGGGCCGAGCGTCTACGAGCAGTACTTC
TRBJ1-1,NA,TRBD1,TRBV28,CASSLPGQYTEAFF,TGTGCCAGCAGTCTCCCGGGACAGTACACTGAAGCTTTCTTT
TRBJ1-5,NA,TRBD1,TRBV7-2,CASSLAGGGNQPQHF,TGTGCCAGCAGCTTAGCAGGGGGCGGGAATCAGCCCCAGCATTTT
TRBJ2-2,NA,TRBD1,TRBV29-1,CSAQDRGGELFF,TGCAGCGCCCAGGACAGGGGCGGGGAGCTGTTTTTT
TRBJ1-1,NA,NA,TRBV9,CASSVAGNTEAFF,TGTGCCAGCAGCGTAGCAGGGAACACTGAAGCTTTCTTT
TRBJ1-2,NA,NA,TRBV5-5,CASSRAREGGYTF,TGTGCCAGCAGCCGGGCGAGGGAGGGTGGCTACACCTTC
TRBJ2-5,NA,NA,TRBV2,CASSDIVFYGVETQYF,TGTGCCAGCAGTGATATTGTATTCTACGGCGTGGAGACCCAGTACTTC
TRBJ2-2,NA,TRBD1,TRBV2,CASSGTGGTGELFF,TGTGCCAGCAGTGGGACAGGGGGCACCGGGGAGCTGTTTTTT
TRBJ2-7,NA,NA,TRBV9,CASSAGTWAYEQYF,TGTGCCAGCAGCGCCGGGACTTGGGCCTACGAGCAGTACTTC
TRBJ2-2,NA,TRBD1,TRBV11-3,CASRTDRATGELFF,TGTGCCAGCAGGACTGACAGGGCCACCGGGGAGCTGTTTTTT
TRBJ2-1,NA,TRBD2,TRBV27,CASSLLREGLKGQFF,TGTGCCAGCAGTTTATTGCGGGAGGGTTTGAAGGGGCAGTTCTTC
TRBJ2-2,NA,NA,TRBV19,CASSKNSDTGELFF,TGTGCCAGTAGTAAGAACAGTGACACCGGGGAGCTGTTTTTT
TRBJ2-5,NA,NA,TRBV5-1,CASSLPLRDPAATQYF,TGCGCCAGCAGCTTACCACTAAGGGACCCCGCCGCGACCCAGTACTTC
TRBJ1-1,NA,TRBD1,TRBV5-1,CASSLLPGTGAEAFF,TGCGCCAGCAGCTTGCTTCCTGGGACAGGGGCTGAAGCTTTCTTT
TRBJ1-5,NA,TRBD1,TRBV29-1,CSVTIGTGTNQPQHF,TGCAGCGTTACTATCGGGACAGGGACCAATCAGCCCCAGCATTTT
TRBJ2-7,NA,NA,TRBV15,CATSRDAYRRVSYEQYF,TGTGCCACCAGCAGAGATGCATACAGGCGGGTCTCCTACGAGCAGTACTTC
TRBJ2-5,NA,TRBD2,TRBV29-1,CSVLPHSGRAYF,TGCAGCGTTCTCCCCCACTCCGGGAGGGCATACTTC
TRBJ2-7,NA,TRBD1,TRBV7-9,CASSFAKTGQGDYEQYF,TGTGCCAGCAGCTTCGCCAAAACGGGACAGGGCGACTACGAGCAGTACTTC
TRBJ2-5,NA,NA,TRBV7-2,CASSLVAAQETQYF,TGTGCCAGCAGCTTAGTGGCAGCGCAAGAGACCCAGTACTTC
TRBJ1-2,once,NA,TRBV7-9,CASSLEFGRGYTF,TGTGCCAGCAGCTTAGAGTTCGGCAGAGGCTACACCTTC
TRBJ1-5,NA,TRBD1,TRBV2,CASKGQADQPQHF,TGTGCCAGCAAGGGACAGGCTGACCAGCCCCAGCATTTT
TRBJ2-2,NA,TRBD2,TRBV5-6,CASSPGSSGNTGELFF,TGTGCCAGCAGCCCCGGCTCTAGCGGGAACACCGGGGAGCTGTTTTTT
TRBJ1-1,NA,TRBD1,TRBV6-6,CASRLGGSGTEAFF,TGTGCCAGCAGATTAGGGGGCTCGGGCACTGAAGCTTTCTTT
TRBJ1-3,NA,NA,TRBV2,CASSESVSRAGNTIYF,TGTGCCAGCAGTGAAAGCGTTTCTAGGGCTGGAAACACCATATATTTT
TRBJ2-2,NA,TRBD2,TRBV5-5,CASSLAGLAGTGELFF,TGTGCCAGCAGCCTAGCAGGACTAGCGGGAACCGGGGAGCTGTTTTTT
TRBJ2-1,NA,TRBD2,TRBV5-6,CASSFRTSGRADNEQFF,TGTGCCAGCAGCTTTCGGACTAGCGGGAGGGCGGACAATGAGCAGTTCTTC
TRBJ2-1,NA,NA,TRBV5-1,CASSLDQGPSSYNEQFF,TGCGCCAGCAGCTTGGACCAGGGTCCCAGCTCCTACAATGAGCAGTTCTTC
TRBJ2-3,NA,NA,TRBV7-2,CASSLDPTLATFTQYF,TGTGCCAGCAGCTTAGACCCTACCTTAGCGACCTTTACGCAGTATTTT
TRBJ1-5,NA,TRBD1,TRBV7-9,CASSLGDRGNQPQHF,TGTGCCAGCAGCTTAGGGGACAGGGGGAATCAGCCCCAGCATTTT
TRBJ2-5,NA,NA,TRBV28,CASSIITLRGETQYF,TGTGCCAGCAGTATTATTACCCTCAGGGGAGAGACCCAGTACTTC
TRBJ2-1,NA,NA,TRBV7-9,CASSLLQGVGEQFF,TGTGCCAGCAGCTTACTACAGGGAGTAGGTGAGCAGTTCTTC
TRBJ1-2,NA,TRBD1,TRBV18,CASPTGPGQGANGYTF,TGTGCCAGCCCAACTGGTCCGGGACAGGGGGCGAATGGCTACACCTTC
TRBJ1-1,NA,NA,TRBV2,CASRPGTPNTEAFF,TGTGCCAGCAGACCCGGGACACCTAACACTGAAGCTTTCTTT
TRBJ1-4,NA,TRBD1,TRBV5-8,CASSLAGTGGASKLFF,TGTGCCAGCAGCTTGGCCGGGACAGGGGGCGCTTCAAAACTGTTTTTT
TRBJ1-1,few,NA,TRBV6-1,CASSESVQTRAFF,TGTGCCAGCAGTGAATCTGTACAGACTCGAGCTTTCTTT
TRBJ2-1,few,NA,TRBV5-5,CASSPDLLGSYNEQFF,TGTGCCAGCAGCCCTGACTTGTTAGGGTCCTACAATGAGCAGTTCTTC
TRBJ2-6,NA,NA,TRBV9,CASSLLSGANVLTF,TGTGCCAGCAGCCTGCTCTCTGGGGCCAACGTCCTGACTTTC
TRBJ2-3,NA,NA,TRBV6-5,CASSYLDSLGTQYF,TGTGCCAGCAGTTACTTGGACAGTCTCGGTACGCAGTATTTT
TRBJ2-1,NA,NA,TRBV11-2,CASNEGRVQPSSYNEQFF,TGTGCCAGCAATGAGGGACGAGTACAGCCTAGCTCCTACAATGAGCAGTTCTTC
TRBJ2-7,NA,TRBD2,TRBV5-1,CASSHTSGRFYEQYF,TGCGCCAGCAGCCATACTAGCGGGAGATTCTACGAGCAGTACTTC
TRBJ1-5,NA,NA,TRBV28,CASSFYLSSNQPQHF,TGTGCCAGCAGTTTTTATCTGTCGAGCAATCAGCCCCAGCATTTT
TRBJ1-3,NA,NA,TRBV5-1,CASTEQAGGNTIYF,TGCGCCAGCACCGAGCAGGCAGGGGGAAACACCATATATTTT
TRBJ2-1,NA,NA,TRBV28,CASSSPGGPWDNEQFF,TGTGCCAGCAGTTCCCCCGGGGGTCCTTGGGACAATGAGCAGTTCTTC
TRBJ2-7,NA,TRBD2,TRBV4-3,CASSQDPGRLAGRAISFEQYF,TGCGCCAGCAGCCAAGACCCCGGCCGGCTAGCGGGAAGGGCAATATCGTTCGAGCAGTACTTC
TRBJ2-7,NA,NA,TRBV7-2,CASSLETGASYEQYF,TGTGCCAGCAGCTTAGAGACAGGTGCTTCCTACGAGCAGTACTTC
TRBJ2-7,NA,NA,TRBV2,CASSGTTPYEQYF,TGTGCCAGCAGTGGGACAACTCCCTACGAGCAGTACTTC
TRBJ2-7,NA,NA,TRBV6-5,CAAGDSRPYEQYF,TGTGCCGCCGGGGACTCGCGGCCCTACGAGCAGTACTTC
TRBJ2-1,NA,NA,TRBV2,CANQQGTYNEQFF,TGTGCCAACCAACAGGGTACCTACAATGAGCAGTTCTTC
TRBJ2-7,few,NA,TRBV6-5,CASSPSNSYEQYF,TGTGCCAGCAGCCCGAGCAACTCCTACGAGCAGTACTTC
TRBJ1-1,NA,NA,TRBV11-2,CASSLVTGKGAQAFF,TGTGCCAGCAGCTTGGTGACTGGGAAGGGCGCGCAAGCTTTCTTT
TRBJ1-1,NA,TRBD1,TRBV14,CASSHTGQGNTEAFF,TGTGCCAGCAGCCATACGGGACAGGGGAACACTGAAGCTTTCTTT
TRBJ2-7,NA,TRBD1,TRBV10-3,CAISEKGAKYEQYF,TGTGCCATCAGTGAGAAGGGGGCGAAATACGAGCAGTACTTC
TRBJ2-7,once,TRBD2,TRBV6-5,CASRGLAGVSEQYF,TGTGCCAGCAGGGGACTAGCGGGAGTGAGCGAGCAGTACTTC